This TCR beta chain was identified in a study of regulatory T cells in long-lasting Graves disease. Findings of the study overall: Persistent patients shared more public clonotypes (about 2,800) than newly diagnosed patients (around 910).

V lost 6 bases and J 0 bases, leaving 9 bases between the germline ends. Germline V gene lookup returns CDR1 LNHDA and CDR2 SQIVND (reference sequence). The CDR3 spans 13 residues. Specified time point: newly diagnosed GD, antithyroid drugs for less than 3 months. PBMC RNA served as the TCR library source. Patients all came to the study from an endocrinology department in Xi'an, China. Researchers made TCR beta libraries by using iRepertoire HTBI primers and running Arm-PCR on CDR3 regions. One entry per CDR3 protein results from TCRdb running MiXCR on the multiplex PCR reads. The sample includes roughly 380,000 distinct CDR3 sequences, less than 20% of them seen just once. Note on this clonotype: Its antigen is not known.

The chain couples TRBV19 to TRBJ2-7; either TRBD1 or TRBD2 may supply D (5 bases each). Sample: peripheral blood mononuclear cells (PBMCs), taken at new diagnosis, from a patient treated with antithyroid drugs. This clonotype was obtained from a female donor with Graves disease. CDR3 DNA sequence: TGTGCCAGTAGAGGGACGAACTCCTACGAGCAGTACTTC. This gives the protein CASRGTNSYEQYF.